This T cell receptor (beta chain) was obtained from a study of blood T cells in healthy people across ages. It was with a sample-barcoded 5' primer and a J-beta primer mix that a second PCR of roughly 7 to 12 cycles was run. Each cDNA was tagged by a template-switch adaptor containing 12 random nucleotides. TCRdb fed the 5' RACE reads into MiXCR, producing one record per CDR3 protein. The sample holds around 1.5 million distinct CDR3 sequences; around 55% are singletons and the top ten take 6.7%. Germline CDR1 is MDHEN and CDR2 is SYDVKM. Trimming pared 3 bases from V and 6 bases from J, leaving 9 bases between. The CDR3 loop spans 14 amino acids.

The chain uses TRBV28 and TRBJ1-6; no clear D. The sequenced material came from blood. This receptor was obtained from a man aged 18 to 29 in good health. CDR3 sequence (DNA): TGTGCCAGCAGTTTTCGGGTCCTTAATTCACCCCTCCACTTT. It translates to CASSFRVLNSPLHF.